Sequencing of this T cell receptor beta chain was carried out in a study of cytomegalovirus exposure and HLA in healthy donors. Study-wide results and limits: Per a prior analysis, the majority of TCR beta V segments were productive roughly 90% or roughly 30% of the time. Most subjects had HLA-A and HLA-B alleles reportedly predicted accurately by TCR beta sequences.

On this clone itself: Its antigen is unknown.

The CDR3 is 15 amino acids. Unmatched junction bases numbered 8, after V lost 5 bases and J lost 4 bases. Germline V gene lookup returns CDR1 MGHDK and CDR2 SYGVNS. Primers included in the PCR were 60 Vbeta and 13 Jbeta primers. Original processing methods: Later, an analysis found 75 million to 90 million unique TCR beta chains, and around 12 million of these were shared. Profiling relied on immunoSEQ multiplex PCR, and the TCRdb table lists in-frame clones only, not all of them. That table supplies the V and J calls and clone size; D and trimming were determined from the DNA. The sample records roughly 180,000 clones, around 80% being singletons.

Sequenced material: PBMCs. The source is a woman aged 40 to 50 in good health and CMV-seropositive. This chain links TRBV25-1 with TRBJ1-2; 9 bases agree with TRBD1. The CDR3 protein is CASSLSGTGTYGYTF. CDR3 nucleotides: TGTGCCAGCAGTCTTTCCGGGACAGGGACCTATGGCTACACCTTC.